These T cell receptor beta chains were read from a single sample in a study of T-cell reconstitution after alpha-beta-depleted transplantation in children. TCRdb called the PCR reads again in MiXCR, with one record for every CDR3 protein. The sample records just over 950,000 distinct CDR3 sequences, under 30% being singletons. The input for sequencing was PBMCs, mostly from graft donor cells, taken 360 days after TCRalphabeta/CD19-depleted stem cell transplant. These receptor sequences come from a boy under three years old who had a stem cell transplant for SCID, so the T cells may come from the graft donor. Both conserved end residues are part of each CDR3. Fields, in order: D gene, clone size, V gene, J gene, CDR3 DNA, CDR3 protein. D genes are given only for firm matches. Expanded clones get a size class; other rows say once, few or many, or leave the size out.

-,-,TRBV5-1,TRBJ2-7,TGCGCCAGCAGCCCCGACATGGCCGGCGAGCAGTACTTC,CASSPDMAGEQYF
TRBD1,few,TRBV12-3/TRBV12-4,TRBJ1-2,TGTGCCAGCGTAATGCCCGGGACAGGGGGCGGCTACACCTTC,CASVMPGTGGGYTF
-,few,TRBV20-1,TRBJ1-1,TGCAGTGCTAGTTCCGGGTGGAACACTGAAGCTTTCTTT,CSASSGWNTEAFF
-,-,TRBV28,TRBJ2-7,TGTGCCAGCAGTTTTGGCCGAGCGAACTACGAGCAGTACTTC,CASSFGRANYEQYF
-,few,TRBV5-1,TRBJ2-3,TGCGCCAGCAACAGGATCCCCACAGATACGCAGTATTTT,CASNRIPTDTQYF
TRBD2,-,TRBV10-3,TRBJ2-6,TGTGCCATCAGTGAGTGGGGACTAGCGGACTCTGGGGCCAACGTCCTGACTTTC,CAISEWGLADSGANVLTF
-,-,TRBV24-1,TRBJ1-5,TGTGCCACCGCCGCGGGGGAGGGACAGCCCCAGCATTTT,CATAAGEGQPQHF
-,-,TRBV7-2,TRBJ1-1,TGTGCCATCCGGGGGAGATATACCACAAACACTGAAGCTTTCTTT,CAIRGRYTTNTEAFF
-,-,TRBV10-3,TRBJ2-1,TGTGCCATCAGTGAGTCGTGGGAGCAGTTCTTC,CAISESWEQFF
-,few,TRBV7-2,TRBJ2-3,TGTGCCAGCGGCTTCCTTAGGGGATGGACGCAGTATTTT,CASGFLRGWTQYF
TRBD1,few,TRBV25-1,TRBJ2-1,TGTGCCAGCAGTGAGAAGGACAGGGGGGGCTACAATGAGCAGTTCTTC,CASSEKDRGGYNEQFF
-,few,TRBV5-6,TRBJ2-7,TGTGCCAGCAGCTCCTTGTGGAGGAGCTCCTACGAGCAGTACTTC,CASSSLWRSSYEQYF
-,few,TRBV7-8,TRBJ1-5,TGTGCCAGCAGCCCCCTGGGGAGTCATCAGCCCCAGCATTTT,CASSPLGSHQPQHF
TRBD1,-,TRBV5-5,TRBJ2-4,TGTGCCAGCAGGGGACAGGGAGAAATCAAAAACATTCAGTACTTC,CASRGQGEIKNIQYF
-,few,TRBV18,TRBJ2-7,TGTGCCAGCTCACAGCGGCAGAGGGACCACGAGCAGTACTTC,CASSQRQRDHEQYF
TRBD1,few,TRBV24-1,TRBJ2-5,TGTGCCACCAGTGATTCCGGACAGGCTGCAGAGACCCAGTACTTC,CATSDSGQAAETQYF
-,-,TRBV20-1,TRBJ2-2,TGCAGTGCTAGCGCGGTTAGCCGGGAGCTGTTTTTT,CSASAVSRELFF
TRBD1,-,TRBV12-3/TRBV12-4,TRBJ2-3,TGTGCCAGCAGTTTAACAGGGGAGAACACAGATACGCAGTATTTT,CASSLTGENTDTQYF
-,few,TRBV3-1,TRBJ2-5,TGTGCCAGCAGCCCGATTGGGGGTTGGCAAGAGACCCAGTACTTC,CASSPIGGWQETQYF
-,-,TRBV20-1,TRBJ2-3,TGCAGTGCCTGGGGCCGGGTAACTAGCACAGATACGCAGTATTTT,CSAWGRVTSTDTQYF
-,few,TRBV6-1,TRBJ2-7,TGTGCCAGCAGTGAGACAGCTCCCTCCTACGAGCAGTACTTC,CASSETAPSYEQYF
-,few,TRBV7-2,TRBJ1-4,TGTGCCAGCAGCTTGGGCGGACACAATGAAAAACTGTTTTTT,CASSLGGHNEKLFF
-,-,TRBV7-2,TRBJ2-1,TGTGCCAGCAGCTTACGCGTGACAATCGGGAGCTCCAACAATGAGCAGTTCTTC,CASSLRVTIGSSNNEQFF
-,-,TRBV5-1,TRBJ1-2,TGCGCCAGCAGCCCGGGCCCTCTTCATGGCTACACCTTC,CASSPGPLHGYTF
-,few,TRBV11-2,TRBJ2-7,TGTGCCAGCAGCAAGAGGGGGACGGGCGGCATCGAGCAGTACTTC,CASSKRGTGGIEQYF
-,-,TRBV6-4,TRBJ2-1,TGTGCCAGCAGTCGCTATATTAGCAGGGCGGGTGAGCAGTTCTTC,CASSRYISRAGEQFF
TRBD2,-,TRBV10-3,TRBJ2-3,TGTGCCATCAGTGACCCCGGACTAGCGGGGGGCCGGGGCACAGATACGCAGTATTTT,CAISDPGLAGGRGTDTQYF
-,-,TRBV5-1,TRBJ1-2,TGCGCCAGCAGCTTAAAGGAAGGAGGCTACACCTTC,CASSLKEGGYTF
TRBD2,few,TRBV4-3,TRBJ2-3,TGCGCCAGCAGCCAAGACTGGCGGGGGGGCAATTCAGATACGCAGTATTTT,CASSQDWRGGNSDTQYF
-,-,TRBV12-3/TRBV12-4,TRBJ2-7,TGTGCCAGCAGCTGGAGGAGGGATACCTACGAGCAGTACTTC,CASSWRRDTYEQYF
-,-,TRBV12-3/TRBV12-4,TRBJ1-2,TGTGCCAGCAGCCGGACTGAGGCAGCAGACTCCTATGGCTACACCTTC,CASSRTEAADSYGYTF
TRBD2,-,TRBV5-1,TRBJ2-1,TGCGCCAGCAGATATAGCGGGGGGGACTACAATGAGCAGTTCTTC,CASRYSGGDYNEQFF
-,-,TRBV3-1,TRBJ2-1,TGTGCCAGCAGCCAGGGGTACCCGCAGTTCTTC,CASSQGYPQFF
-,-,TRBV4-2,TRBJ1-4,TGTGCCAGCAGCCAAGGAAGGTTAACCTCTAATGAAAAACTGTTTTTT,CASSQGRLTSNEKLFF
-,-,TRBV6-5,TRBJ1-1,TGTGCCAGCAGTTACGGGCCGGGTGGAGACACTGAAGCTTTCTTT,CASSYGPGGDTEAFF
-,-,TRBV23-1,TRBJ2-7,TGCGCCAGCAAGGGCGAGCAGTACTTC,CASKGEQYF
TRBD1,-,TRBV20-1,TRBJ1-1,TGCAGTGCAACGCAGGACAGGGGGATGAACACTGAAGCTTTCTTT,CSATQDRGMNTEAFF
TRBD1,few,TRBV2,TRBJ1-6,TGTGCCAGCAGTGCCGACAGGGTGTCCCCCCTCCACTTT,CASSADRVSPLHF
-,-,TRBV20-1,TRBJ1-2,TGCAGTGCTAGAGATTTGACCCGGAGCTATGGCTACACCTTC,CSARDLTRSYGYTF
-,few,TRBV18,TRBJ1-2,TGTGCCAGCTCACCAAACCGGGACTTCTATGGCTACACCTTC,CASSPNRDFYGYTF
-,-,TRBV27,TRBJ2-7,TGTGCCAGCAGTTTTTCCCTAAACCACGAGCAGTACTTC,CASSFSLNHEQYF
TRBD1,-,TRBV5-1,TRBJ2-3,TGCGCCAGCAGCACGGGACAGGTCGGCCAACTAGATACGCAGTATTTT,CASSTGQVGQLDTQYF
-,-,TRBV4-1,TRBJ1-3,TGCGCCAGCAGCCCCCGAGCAGGGGCGGGGGGAAACACCATATATTTT,CASSPRAGAGGNTIYF
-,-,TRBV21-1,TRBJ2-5,TGTGCCAGCATGGAGGGGCCGACCCAGTACTTC,CASMEGPTQYF
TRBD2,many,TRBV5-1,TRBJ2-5,TGCGCCAGCAGCTTCGGACTAGCCGAAGAGACCCAGTACTTC,CASSFGLAEETQYF